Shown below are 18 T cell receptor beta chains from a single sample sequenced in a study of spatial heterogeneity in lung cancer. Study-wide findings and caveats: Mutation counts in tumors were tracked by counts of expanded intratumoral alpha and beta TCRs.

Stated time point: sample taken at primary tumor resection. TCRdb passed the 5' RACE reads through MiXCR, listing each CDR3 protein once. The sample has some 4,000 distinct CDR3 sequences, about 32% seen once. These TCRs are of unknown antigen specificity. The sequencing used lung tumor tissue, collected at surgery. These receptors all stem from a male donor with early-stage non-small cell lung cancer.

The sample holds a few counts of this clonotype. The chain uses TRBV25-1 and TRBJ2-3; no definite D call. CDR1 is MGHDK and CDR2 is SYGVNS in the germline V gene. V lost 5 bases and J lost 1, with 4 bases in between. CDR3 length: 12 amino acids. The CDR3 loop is CASSRGTDTQYF. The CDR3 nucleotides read TGTGCCAGCAGTCGGGGCACAGATACGCAGTATTTT.

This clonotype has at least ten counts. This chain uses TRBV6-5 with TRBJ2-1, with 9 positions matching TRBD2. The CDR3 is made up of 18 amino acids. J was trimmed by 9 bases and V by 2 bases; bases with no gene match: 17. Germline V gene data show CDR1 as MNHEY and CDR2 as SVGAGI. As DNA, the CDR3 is TGTGCCAGCAGTTACGATCTCGGGGGGCTAGCGGGAAGTGGTGAGCAGTTCTTC. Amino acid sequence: CASSYDLGGLAGSGEQFF.

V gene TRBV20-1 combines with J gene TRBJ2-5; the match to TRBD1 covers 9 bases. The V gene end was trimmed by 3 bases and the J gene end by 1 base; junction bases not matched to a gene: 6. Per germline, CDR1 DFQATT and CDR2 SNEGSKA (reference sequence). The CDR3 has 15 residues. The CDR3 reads CSASLTGQGQETQYF. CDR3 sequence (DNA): TGCAGTGCTAGCCTCACGGGACAGGGCCAAGAGACCCAGTACTTC.

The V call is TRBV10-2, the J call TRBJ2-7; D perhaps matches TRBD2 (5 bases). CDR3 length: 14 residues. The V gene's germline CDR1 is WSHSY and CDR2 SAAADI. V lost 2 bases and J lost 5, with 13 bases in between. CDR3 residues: CASSERLAYDEQYF. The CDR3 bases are TGCGCCAGCAGTGAGCGGCTAGCCTACGACGAGCAGTACTTC.

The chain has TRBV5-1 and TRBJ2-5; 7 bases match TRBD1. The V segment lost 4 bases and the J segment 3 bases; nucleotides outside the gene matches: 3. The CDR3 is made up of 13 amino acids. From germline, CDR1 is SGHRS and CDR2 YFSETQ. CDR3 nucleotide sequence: TGCGCCAGCAGCCTAGGGACAGAAGAGACCCAGTACTTC. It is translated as CASSLGTEETQYF.

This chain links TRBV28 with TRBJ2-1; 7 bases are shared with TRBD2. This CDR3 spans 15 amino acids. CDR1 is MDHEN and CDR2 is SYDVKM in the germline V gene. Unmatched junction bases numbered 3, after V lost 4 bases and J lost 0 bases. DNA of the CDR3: TGTGCCAGCAGTTGGGGGGGTACCTCCTACAATGAGCAGTTCTTC. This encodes CASSWGGTSYNEQFF. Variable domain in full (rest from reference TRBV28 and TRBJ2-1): DVKVTQSSRYLVKRTGEKVFLECVQDMDHENMFWYRQDPGLGLRLIYFSYDVKMKEKGDIPEGYSVSREKKERFSLILESASTNQTSMYLCASSWGGTSYNEQFFGPGTRLTVL.

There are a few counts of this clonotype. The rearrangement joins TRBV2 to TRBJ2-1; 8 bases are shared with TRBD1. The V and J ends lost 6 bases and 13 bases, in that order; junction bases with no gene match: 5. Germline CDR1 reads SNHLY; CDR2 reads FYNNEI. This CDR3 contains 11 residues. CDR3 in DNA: TGTGCCAGCAGAGAGACAGGGGATCAGTTCTTC. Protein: CASRETGDQFF.

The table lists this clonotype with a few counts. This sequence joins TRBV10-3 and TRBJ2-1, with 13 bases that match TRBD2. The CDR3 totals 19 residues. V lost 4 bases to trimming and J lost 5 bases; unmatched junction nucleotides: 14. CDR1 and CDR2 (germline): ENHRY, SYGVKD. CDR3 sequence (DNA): TGTGCCATCAGTGGATCCGGGACTAGCGGGATCGGGGTGGACAATGAGCAGTTCTTC. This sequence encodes CAISGSGTSGIGVDNEQFF.

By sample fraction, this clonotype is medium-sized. The CDR3 DNA sequence: TGTGCCAGCAGCAGACTAGCGGGAGGTAGCTCCTACAATGAGCAGTTCTTC. This translates into CASSRLAGGSSYNEQFF. The chain joins TRBV28 to TRBJ2-1, with TRBD2 matching over 13 bases. Germline V lookup: CDR1 MDHEN, CDR2 SYDVKM. The length of the CDR3 is 17 residues. J lost 0 bases, V lost 6 bases, and 5 bases had no gene match.

The CDR3 DNA is TGCAGCGTTACTCGACAGGGGAGCTCTGGGGCCAACGTCCTGACTTTC. This encodes CSVTRQGSSGANVLTF. This chain uses TRBV29-1 with TRBJ2-6; 8 nucleotides agree with TRBD1. The J segment lost 0 bases and the V segment lost 5 bases, leaving 6 bases of the junction unmatched. Germline lookup yields CDR1 SQVTM and CDR2 ANQGSEA. The CDR3 covers 16 residues.

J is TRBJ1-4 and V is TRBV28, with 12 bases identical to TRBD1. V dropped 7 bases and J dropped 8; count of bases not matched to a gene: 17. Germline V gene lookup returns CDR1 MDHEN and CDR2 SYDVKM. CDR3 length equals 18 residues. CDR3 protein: CASTLEGQGATGLEKLFF. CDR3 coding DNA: TGTGCCAGCACCCTTGAGGGACAGGGGGCGACTGGGCTAGAAAAACTGTTTTTT.

DNA of the CDR3: TGTGCCTGGTGGAGAGGGGGCCCGGGCGAGCAGTACTTC. This translates into CAWWRGGPGEQYF. The rearrangement links TRBV30 to TRBJ2-7; 7 bases agree with TRBD1. Per germline, CDR1 GTSNPN and CDR2 SVGIG (reference sequence). V lost 5 bases to trimming and J lost 6 bases; unmatched junction nucleotides: 10. This CDR3 spans 13 amino acids.

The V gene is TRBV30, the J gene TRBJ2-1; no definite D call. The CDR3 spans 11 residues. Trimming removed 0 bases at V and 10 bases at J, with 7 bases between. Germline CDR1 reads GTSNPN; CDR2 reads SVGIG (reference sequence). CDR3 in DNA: TGTGCCTGGAGTGTTAGTGGGGAGCAGTTCTTC. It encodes CAWSVSGEQFF.

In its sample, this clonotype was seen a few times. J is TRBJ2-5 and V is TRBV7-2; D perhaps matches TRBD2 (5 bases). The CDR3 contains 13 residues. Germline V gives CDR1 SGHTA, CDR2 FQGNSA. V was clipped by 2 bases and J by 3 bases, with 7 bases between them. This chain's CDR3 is CASSLRTEETQYF. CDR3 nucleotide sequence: TGTGCCAGCAGCTTAAGGACTGAAGAGACCCAGTACTTC. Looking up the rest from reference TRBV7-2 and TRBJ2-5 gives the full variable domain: GAGVSQSPSNKVTEKGKDVELRCDPISGHTALYWYRQSLGQGLEFLIYFQGNSAPDKSGLPSDRFSAERTGGSVSTLTIQRTQQEDSAVYLCASSLRTEETQYFGPGTRLLVL.

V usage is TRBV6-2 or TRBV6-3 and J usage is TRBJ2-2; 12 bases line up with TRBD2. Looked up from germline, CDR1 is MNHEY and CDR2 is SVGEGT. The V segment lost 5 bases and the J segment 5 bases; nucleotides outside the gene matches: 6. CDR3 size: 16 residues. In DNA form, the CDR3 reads TGTGCCAGCAGTCTCTGGACTAGCGGGAAGACCGGGGAGCTGTTTTTT. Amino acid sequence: CASSLWTSGKTGELFF.

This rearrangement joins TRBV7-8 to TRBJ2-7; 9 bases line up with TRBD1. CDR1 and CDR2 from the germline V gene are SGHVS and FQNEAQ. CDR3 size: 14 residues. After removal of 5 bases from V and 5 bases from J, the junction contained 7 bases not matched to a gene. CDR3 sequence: CASSLGTGRHEQYF. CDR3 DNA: TGTGCCAGCAGCCTTGGGACAGGGCGACACGAGCAGTACTTC.

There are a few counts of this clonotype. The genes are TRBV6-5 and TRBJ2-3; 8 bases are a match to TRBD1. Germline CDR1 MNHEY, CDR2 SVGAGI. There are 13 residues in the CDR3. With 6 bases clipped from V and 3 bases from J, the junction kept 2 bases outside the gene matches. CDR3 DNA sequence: TGTGCCAGCAGGGACAGGGTGACAGATACGCAGTATTTT. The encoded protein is CASRDRVTDTQYF.

The CDR3 sequence: CSVSSPAGVEETQYF. The DNA for the CDR3 is TGCAGCGTTTCCTCACCCGCAGGGGTCGAAGAGACCCAGTACTTC. The chain carries TRBV29-1 and TRBJ2-5, with TRBD1 as a possible D gene (6 bases). In germline, CDR1 is SQVTM, CDR2 ANQGSEA. V shed 5 bases and J shed 3 bases, with 19 bases lying between them. This CDR3 is built from 15 residues.